Each of the 14 T cell receptor delta chains below was sequenced from the same sample in a study of Vδ1+ human thymocytes. The study, taken as a whole, reports: Thymic TRG and TRD repertoires appeared highly polyclonal.

Their antigens remain unidentified. RNA was extracted from the cells and then reverse transcribed. Pooled V-gene forward primers with one constant-region reverse primer generated the CDR3 amplicons by multiplex PCR. TCRdb ran CATT on the multiplex PCR reads. The table includes some 55,000 delta-chain clones, roughly 15% detected once. The sample comprised Vdelta1+ gamma-delta thymocytes from the thymus. The subset here: FACS-sorted CD3+ TCRalphabeta- TCRVdelta1+ TCRVdelta2- thymocytes. These receptors all stem from a boy in the first two years of life who had congenital heart surgery.

This chain joins TRDV1 and TRDJ1; D perhaps matches TRDD3 (6 bases). The V gene lost 1 base and the J gene lost 0 bases, with 24 bases spanning the gap. Looked up from germline, CDR1 is TSWWSYY and CDR2 is QGS. The CDR3 has 20 amino acids. CDR3 in amino acids: CALGEPSRMGVLAYTDKLIF. The CDR3 nucleotides read TGTGCTCTTGGGGAACCCTCACGGATGGGGGTCCTGGCGTACACCGATAAACTCATCTTT.

This clone was observed a handful of times. This chain joins TRDV1 and TRDJ1, with D unclear. Germline assignment: CDR1 TSWWSYY and CDR2 QGS. The CDR3 is 17 residues long. V lost 3 bases to trimming and J lost 2 bases, with 19 bases between them. In nucleotides, the CDR3 is TGTGCTCTTGGGGACATCAAATTACCCCGGAGTACCGATAAACTCATCTTT. Amino acids: CALGDIKLPRSTDKLIF.

The chain links TRDV1 to TRDJ1; 7 bases agree with TRDD3. V trimming: 2 bases; J trimming: 7 bases; junction bases outside the gene matches: 4. The V gene's germline CDR1 is TSWWSYY and CDR2 QGS. The CDR3 has 13 residues. The DNA for the CDR3 is TGTGCTCTTGGGGAATACTGGGGCCTTAAACTCATCTTT. Its protein is CALGEYWGLKLIF.

This clone was counted a single time. The chain combines TRDV1 with TRDJ2, with 9 bases matching TRDD3. CDR3 length equals 19 residues. Per the germline V gene, CDR1 is TSWWSYY and CDR2 is QGS. J was trimmed by 0 bases and V by 4 bases; bases with no gene match: 12. This CDR3 is CALGGSLNWGTALTAQLFF. DNA of the CDR3: TGTGCTCTTGGGGGTTCCTTGAACTGGGGGACGGCTTTGACAGCACAACTCTTCTTT.

The V and J genes are TRDV1 and TRDJ1, with 12 nucleotides matching TRDD3. Unmatched junction bases numbered 22, after V lost 5 bases and J lost 3 bases. CDR3 length equals 21 residues. CDR1 is TSWWSYY and CDR2 is QGS in the germline V gene. The CDR3 loop reads CALGNPCPGGYGHTAADKLIF. DNA for the CDR3: TGTGCTCTTGGGAACCCATGCCCTGGGGGATACGGGCACACCGCCGCCGATAAACTCATCTTT.

This clone showed up just a few times. The chain couples TRDV1 to TRDJ1; 8 bases agree with TRDD3. This CDR3 is built from 21 residues. In germline, CDR1 is TSWWSYY, CDR2 QGS. With V trimmed by 3 bases and J by 0 bases, 21 bases remained unmatched. CDR3 bases: TGTGCTCTTGGGGAGCGGATGGCTACGGTACTGGGGGCCGCGTACACCGATAAACTCATCTTT. Encoded protein: CALGERMATVLGAAYTDKLIF.

In its sample, this clone ranks as medium-sized. This chain connects TRDV2 to TRDJ1; TRDD3 aligns across 7 bases. Unmatched junction bases numbered 5, after V lost 2 bases and J lost 0 bases. The CDR3 spans 15 residues. The germline gives CDR1 GEAIGNYY, CDR2 EKD. The CDR3 sequence is CACDRSGGHTDKLIF. In DNA form, the CDR3 reads TGTGCCTGTGACAGATCTGGGGGGCACACCGATAAACTCATCTTT.

The chain has TRDV1 and TRDJ1; 10 bases are shared with TRDD3. The CDR3 contains 17 residues. The germline V gene has CDR1 TSWWSYY and CDR2 QGS. V lost 5 bases to trimming and J lost 2 bases; unmatched junction nucleotides: 11. The CDR3 is CALGNRGGYLRTDKLIF. The DNA for the CDR3 is TGTGCTCTTGGGAATCGTGGGGGATACTTACGTACCGATAAACTCATCTTT.

This clone is termed medium-sized. Other nucleotide sequences in the sample specify the same CDR3. The rearrangement links TRDV2 to TRDJ1; maybe TRDD3 (6 bases). Trimming shortened V by 3 bases and J by 7 bases, and 11 bases separated the two germline ends. Germline loops: CDR1 GEAIGNYY, CDR2 EKD. The CDR3 contains 12 residues. CDR3 loop: CACDVPGVKLIF. The CDR3 bases are TGTGCCTGTGACGTACCTGGGGTTAAACTCATCTTT.

The chain is built from TRDV1 and TRDJ1; 10 nucleotides agree with TRDD3. Germline V gene sequence: CDR1 TSWWSYY, CDR2 QGS. The V and J ends lost 0 bases and 4 bases, in that order; junction bases with no gene match: 32. CDR3 length: 25 amino acids. The CDR3 DNA sequence: TGTGCTCTTGGGGAACTCTCCCCCCCGATTATGGTCGGACGAATTGGGGGATACTCGAGCGATAAACTCATCTTT. Protein product: CALGELSPPIMVGRIGGYSSDKLIF.

This clone appeared a few times. The J gene is TRDJ1, the V gene TRDV1, with D perhaps TRDD2 or TRDD3 (6 bases each). Trimming removed 0 bases from V and 0 bases from J, with 17 bases in between. The CDR3 length is 18 residues. In germline, CDR1 is TSWWSYY, CDR2 QGS. CDR3 nucleotides: TGTGCTCTTGGGGAACTTCCTACAAGGGGGAACCACACCGATAAACTCATCTTT. Protein: CALGELPTRGNHTDKLIF.

The chain joins TRDV1 to TRDJ1, with D possibly TRDD3 on 5 matching bases. The V gene's germline CDR1 is TSWWSYY and CDR2 QGS. The CDR3 runs to 16 residues. Between the trimmed V and J ends, which lost 0 bases and 0 bases, there was a span of 11 bases. This CDR3 reads CALGELGALYTDKLIF. CDR3 DNA sequence: TGTGCTCTTGGGGAACTGGGGGCCTTGTACACCGATAAACTCATCTTT.

This clone has more than one count but fewer than ten. The junction differs from germline at one of its ends, possibly a read error. The chain has TRDV1 and TRDJ1, with D tentatively TRDD2 (6 bases). Germline assignment: CDR1 TSWWSYY and CDR2 QGS. CDR3 size: 21 residues. The CDR3 bases are TGTGCTCTTGGGGAAGGAAGCCTCCCTCCTACGGTCCGGCAGTACACTGATAAACTCATCTTT. As protein: CALGEGSLPPTVRQYTDKLIF.

The chain is built from TRDV1 and TRDJ1; D unresolved. Trimming shortened V by 1 base and J by 4 bases, and 4 bases separated the two germline ends. In germline, CDR1 is TSWWSYY, CDR2 QGS. This CDR3 has 12 residues. CDR3 in amino acids: CALGEPNDKLIF. CDR3 DNA: TGTGCTCTTGGGGAACCCAACGATAAACTCATCTTT.